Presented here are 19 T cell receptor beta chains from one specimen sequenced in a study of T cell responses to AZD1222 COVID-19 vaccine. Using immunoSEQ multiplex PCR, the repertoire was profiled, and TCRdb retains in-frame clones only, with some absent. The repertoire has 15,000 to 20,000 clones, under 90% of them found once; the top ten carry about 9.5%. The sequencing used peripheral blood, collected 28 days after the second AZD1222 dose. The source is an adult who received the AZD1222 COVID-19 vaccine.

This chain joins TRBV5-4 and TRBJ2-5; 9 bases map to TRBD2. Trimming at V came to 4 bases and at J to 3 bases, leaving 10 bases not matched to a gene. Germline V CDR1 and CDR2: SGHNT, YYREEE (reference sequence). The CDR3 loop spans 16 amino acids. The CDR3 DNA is TGTGCCAGCAGCCCAGTTAGCGGGAGTTACAAAGAGACCCAGTACTTC. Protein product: CASSPVSGSYKETQYF.

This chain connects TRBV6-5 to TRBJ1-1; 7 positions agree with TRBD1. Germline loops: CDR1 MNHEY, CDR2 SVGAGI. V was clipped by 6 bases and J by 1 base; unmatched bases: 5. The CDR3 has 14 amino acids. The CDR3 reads CASRAGGENTEAFF. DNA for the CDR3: TGTGCCAGCAGGGCAGGGGGGGAGAACACTGAAGCTTTCTTT.

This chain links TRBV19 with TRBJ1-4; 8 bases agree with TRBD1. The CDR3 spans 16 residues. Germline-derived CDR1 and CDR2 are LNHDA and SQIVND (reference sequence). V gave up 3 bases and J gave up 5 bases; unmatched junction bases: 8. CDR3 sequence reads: CASSISTGGTNEKLFF. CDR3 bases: TGTGCCAGTAGTATCTCTACAGGGGGTACGAATGAAAAACTGTTTTTT.

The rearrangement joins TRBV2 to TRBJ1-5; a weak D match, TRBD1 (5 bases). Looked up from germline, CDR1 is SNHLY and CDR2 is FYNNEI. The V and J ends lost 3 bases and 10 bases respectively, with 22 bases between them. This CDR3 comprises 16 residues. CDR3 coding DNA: TGTGCCAGCAGTGAGTTTGGGGGGTCCGGAGGGCGACCCCAGCATTTT. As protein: CASSEFGGSGGRPQHF.

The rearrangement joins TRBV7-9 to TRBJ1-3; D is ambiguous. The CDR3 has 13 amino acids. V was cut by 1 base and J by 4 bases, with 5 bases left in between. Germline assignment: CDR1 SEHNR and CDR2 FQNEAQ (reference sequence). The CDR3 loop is CASSLGVGNTIYF. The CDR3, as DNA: TGTGCCAGCAGCTTAGGGGTCGGAAACACCATATATTTT.

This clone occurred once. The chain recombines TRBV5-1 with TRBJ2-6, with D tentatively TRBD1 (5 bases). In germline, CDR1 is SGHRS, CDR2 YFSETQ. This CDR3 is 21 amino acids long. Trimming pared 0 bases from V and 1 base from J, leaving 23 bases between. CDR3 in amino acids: CASSLVAVLKGIYSGANVLTF. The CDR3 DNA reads TGCGCCAGCAGCTTGGTTGCCGTATTGAAGGGGATTTATTCTGGGGCCAACGTCCTGACTTTC.

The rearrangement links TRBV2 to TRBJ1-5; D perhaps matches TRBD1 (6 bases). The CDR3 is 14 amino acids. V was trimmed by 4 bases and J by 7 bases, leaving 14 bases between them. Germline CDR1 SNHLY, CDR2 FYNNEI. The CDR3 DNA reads TGTGCCAGCAGTGGAACAGGGTTGCGGCAGCCCCAGCATTTT. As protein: CASSGTGLRQPQHF.

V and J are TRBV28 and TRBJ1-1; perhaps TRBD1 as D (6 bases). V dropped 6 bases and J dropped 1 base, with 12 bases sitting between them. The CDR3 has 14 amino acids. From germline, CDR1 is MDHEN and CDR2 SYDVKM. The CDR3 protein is CASRGRGRNTEAFF. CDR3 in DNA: TGTGCCAGCAGAGGCCGGGGGCGGAACACTGAAGCTTTCTTT.

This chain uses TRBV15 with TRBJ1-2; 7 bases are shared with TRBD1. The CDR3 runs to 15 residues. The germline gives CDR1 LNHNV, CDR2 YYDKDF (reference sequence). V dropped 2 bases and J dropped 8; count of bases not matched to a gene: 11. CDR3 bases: TGTGCCACCAGCAGAAACAGGGGCCGCGGGAAGGGCTACACCTTC. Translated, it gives CATSRNRGRGKGYTF.

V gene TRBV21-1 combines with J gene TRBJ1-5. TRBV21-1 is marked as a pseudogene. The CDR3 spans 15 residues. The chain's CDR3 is CASSNLDRSNQPQHF. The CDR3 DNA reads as TGTGCCAGCAGCAACCTGGACCGTAGCAATCAGCCCCAGCATTTT.

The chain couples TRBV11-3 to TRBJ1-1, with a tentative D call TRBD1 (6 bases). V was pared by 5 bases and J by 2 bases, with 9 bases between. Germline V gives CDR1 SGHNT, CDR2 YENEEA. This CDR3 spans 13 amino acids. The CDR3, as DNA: TGTGCCAGCAGCCCGGGACAAAACACTGAAGCTTTCTTT. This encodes CASSPGQNTEAFF.

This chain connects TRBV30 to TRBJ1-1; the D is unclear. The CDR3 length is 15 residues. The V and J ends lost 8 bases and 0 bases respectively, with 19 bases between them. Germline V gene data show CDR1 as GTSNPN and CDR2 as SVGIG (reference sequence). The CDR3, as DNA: TGTGCCCCCGAGGTTCCGGGTCGAATGAACACTGAAGCTTTCTTT. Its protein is CAPEVPGRMNTEAFF.

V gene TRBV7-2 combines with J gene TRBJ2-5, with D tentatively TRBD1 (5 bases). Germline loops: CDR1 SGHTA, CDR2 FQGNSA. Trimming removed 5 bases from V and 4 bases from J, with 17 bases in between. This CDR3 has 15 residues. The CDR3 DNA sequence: TGTGCCAGCAGCCCCGAAGGGGTACGCCGAGAGACCCAGTACTTC. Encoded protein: CASSPEGVRRETQYF.

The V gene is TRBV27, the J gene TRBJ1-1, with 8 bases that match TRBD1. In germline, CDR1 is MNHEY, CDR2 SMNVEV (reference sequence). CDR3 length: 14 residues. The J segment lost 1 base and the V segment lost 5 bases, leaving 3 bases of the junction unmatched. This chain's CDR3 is CASSPTGANTEAFF. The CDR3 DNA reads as TGTGCCAGCAGTCCGACAGGGGCGAACACTGAAGCTTTCTTT.

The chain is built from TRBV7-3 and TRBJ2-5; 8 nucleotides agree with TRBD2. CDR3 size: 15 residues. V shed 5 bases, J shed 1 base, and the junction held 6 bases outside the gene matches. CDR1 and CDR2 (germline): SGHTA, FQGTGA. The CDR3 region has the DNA TGTGCCAGCAGCCGCAGACTAGCGACCCAAGAGACCCAGTACTTC. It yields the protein CASSRRLATQETQYF.

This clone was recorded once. CDR3 residues: CASSHPKGGVGNTIYF. Here the CDR3 DNA reads TGCGCCAGCAGCCACCCTAAGGGAGGGGTGGGAAACACCATATATTTT. This chain uses TRBV4-1 with TRBJ1-3; possibly TRBD1 for D (5 bases). With 3 bases removed from V and 4 bases from J, the gap between germline ends came to 16 bases. Germline V lookup: CDR1 MGHRA, CDR2 YSYEKL. The CDR3 runs 16 residues.

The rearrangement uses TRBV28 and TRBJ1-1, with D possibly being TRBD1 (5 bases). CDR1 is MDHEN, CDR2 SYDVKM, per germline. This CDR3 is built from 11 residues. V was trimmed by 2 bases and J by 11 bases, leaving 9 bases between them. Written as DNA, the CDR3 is TGTGCCAGCAGTTTAGGCAGGGCCGCTTTCTTT. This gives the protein CASSLGRAAFF.

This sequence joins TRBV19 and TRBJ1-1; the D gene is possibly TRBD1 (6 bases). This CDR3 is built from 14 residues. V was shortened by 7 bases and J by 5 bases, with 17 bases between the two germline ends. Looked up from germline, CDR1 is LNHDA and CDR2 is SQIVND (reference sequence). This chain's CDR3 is CASIQYRVGTEAFF. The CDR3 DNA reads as TGTGCCAGTATTCAATACAGGGTGGGGACTGAAGCTTTCTTT.

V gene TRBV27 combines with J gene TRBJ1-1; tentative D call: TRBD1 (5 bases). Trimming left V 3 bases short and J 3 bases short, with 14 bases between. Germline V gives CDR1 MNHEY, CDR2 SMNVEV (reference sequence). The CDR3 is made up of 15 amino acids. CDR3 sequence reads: CASSLGQRDYTEAFF. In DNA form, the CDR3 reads TGTGCCAGCAGTTTGGGGCAGAGGGACTACACTGAAGCTTTCTTT.